This is a list of T cell receptor beta chains from one sample in a study of blood T cell repertoires in COVID-19. Only in-frame clones appear in the TCRdb table, and some are missing; sequencing was by immunoSEQ multiplex PCR. Seen here are 180,000 or so clones, around 86% observed once, and the top ten hold approximately 8%. The sequenced sample was peripheral blood. The receptors originated from a man between 60 and 75 years old with acute or convalescent COVID-19. Both conserved end residues are trimmed from each CDR3. Fields, in order: CDR3 length, V gene, J gene, CDR3 protein.

cdr3_length: 12
v_call: TRBV5-4
j_call: TRBJ2-1
cdr3_aa: ASSLGATTDVTL

cdr3_length: 14
v_call: TRBV4-1
j_call: TRBJ2-3
cdr3_aa: ASSQGLTSGTDTQY

cdr3_length: 13
v_call: TRBV27
j_call: TRBJ1-5
cdr3_aa: ASSAGLFSNQPQH

cdr3_length: 11
v_call: TRBV5-1
j_call: TRBJ1-2
cdr3_aa: ASSFEGVDGYT

cdr3_length: 13
v_call: TRBV25-1
j_call: TRBJ1-2
cdr3_aa: ASSELTAPNYGYT

cdr3_length: 15
v_call: TRBV7-9
j_call: TRBJ2-2
cdr3_aa: ASSLWTAHHNTGELF

cdr3_length: 13
v_call: TRBV2
j_call: TRBJ2-1
cdr3_aa: ASSESGTRDNEQF

cdr3_length: 13
v_call: TRBV30
j_call: TRBJ2-1
cdr3_aa: AWRLAGGFYNEQF

cdr3_length: 13
v_call: TRBV24-1
j_call: TRBJ2-1
cdr3_aa: ATSDLSGAVNEQF

cdr3_length: 11
v_call: TRBV30
j_call: TRBJ1-1
cdr3_aa: AWRTGGATEAF

cdr3_length: 14
v_call: TRBV3-1/TRBV3-2
j_call: TRBJ1-1
cdr3_aa: ASSQDQGSMNTEAF

cdr3_length: 11
v_call: TRBV5-1
j_call: TRBJ2-7
cdr3_aa: ASSSSYGYEQY

cdr3_length: 10
v_call: TRBV5-1
j_call: TRBJ1-1
cdr3_aa: ASSTTGEWAF

cdr3_length: 13
v_call: TRBV5-1
j_call: TRBJ2-1
cdr3_aa: ASSLSRGQGNEQF

cdr3_length: 15
v_call: TRBV18
j_call: TRBJ2-3
cdr3_aa: ASSPVIAGPGADTQY

cdr3_length: 14
v_call: TRBV7-9
j_call: TRBJ2-2
cdr3_aa: ASAGTGPSGTGELF

cdr3_length: 10
v_call: TRBV28
j_call: TRBJ1-6
cdr3_aa: ASTTLNSPLH

cdr3_length: 10
v_call: TRBV29-1
j_call: TRBJ1-1
cdr3_aa: SVDWEGMDAF

cdr3_length: 12
v_call: TRBV19
j_call: TRBJ1-2
cdr3_aa: ASSPWTGGYGYT

cdr3_length: 11
v_call: TRBV12-3/TRBV12-4
j_call: TRBJ1-3
cdr3_aa: ASSFRSGNTIY

cdr3_length: 10
v_call: TRBV28
j_call: TRBJ2-7
cdr3_aa: ASSLEPYEQY

cdr3_length: 14
v_call: TRBV30
j_call: TRBJ1-6
cdr3_aa: AWSVSSSGRNSPLH

cdr3_length: 14
v_call: TRBV5-5
j_call: TRBJ1-5
cdr3_aa: ASSRDREDSNQPQH

cdr3_length: 11
v_call: TRBV5-4
j_call: TRBJ2-7
cdr3_aa: ASSLAVSYEQY

cdr3_length: 12
v_call: TRBV24-1
j_call: TRBJ1-4
cdr3_aa: ATSDPGQGEKLF

cdr3_length: 12
v_call: TRBV18
j_call: TRBJ2-3
cdr3_aa: ASSPGLSTDTQY

cdr3_length: 11
v_call: TRBV30
j_call: TRBJ1-5
cdr3_aa: AWSVRGNQPQH

cdr3_length: 12
v_call: TRBV28
j_call: TRBJ2-4
cdr3_aa: ASSLGTGGNIQY

cdr3_length: 13
v_call: TRBV4-2
j_call: TRBJ1-1
cdr3_aa: ASSQAQQGGTEAF

cdr3_length: 15
v_call: TRBV27
j_call: TRBJ1-5
cdr3_aa: ASSPDRAPLSNQPQH

cdr3_length: 13
v_call: TRBV6-2/TRBV6-3
j_call: TRBJ2-7
cdr3_aa: ASSYGGRGLYEQY

cdr3_length: 9
v_call: TRBV9
j_call: TRBJ2-1
cdr3_aa: ASSVNNEQF

cdr3_length: 12
v_call: TRBV30
j_call: TRBJ2-7
cdr3_aa: AWRAGQGYNEQY

cdr3_length: 12
v_call: TRBV5-1
j_call: TRBJ1-4
cdr3_aa: ASSVGQGEEKLF

cdr3_length: 14
v_call: TRBV6-6
j_call: TRBJ2-5
cdr3_aa: ASSPGTSGLQETQY

cdr3_length: 13
v_call: TRBV27
j_call: TRBJ2-2
cdr3_aa: ASRSQGAWTGELF

cdr3_length: 13
v_call: TRBV7-2
j_call: TRBJ1-2
cdr3_aa: ASNPGQGALYGYT

cdr3_length: 13
v_call: TRBV2
j_call: TRBJ1-3
cdr3_aa: ASSTFQAVGNTIY

cdr3_length: 11
v_call: TRBV5-1
j_call: TRBJ2-7
cdr3_aa: ASSLYLRYEQY

cdr3_length: 14
v_call: TRBV6-5
j_call: TRBJ2-1
cdr3_aa: ASSSLAGGDYNEQF

cdr3_length: 11
v_call: TRBV2
j_call: TRBJ2-5
cdr3_aa: ASSEGQQETQY

cdr3_length: 14
v_call: TRBV14
j_call: TRBJ2-5
cdr3_aa: ASSQDDPGEWETQY

cdr3_length: 13
v_call: TRBV7-9
j_call: TRBJ1-1
cdr3_aa: ASSLYGTGDTEAF

cdr3_length: 13
v_call: TRBV4-1
j_call: TRBJ2-7
cdr3_aa: ASSQATGYSYEQY

cdr3_length: 16
v_call: TRBV5-1
j_call: TRBJ2-1
cdr3_aa: ASSGAGTPHQAYNEQF

cdr3_length: 12
v_call: TRBV28
j_call: TRBJ1-2
cdr3_aa: ASSRQGGGYGYT

cdr3_length: 12
v_call: TRBV7-9
j_call: TRBJ2-3
cdr3_aa: ASSLDRGRDTQY

cdr3_length: 12
v_call: TRBV30
j_call: TRBJ1-3
cdr3_aa: AWSVTGSGNTIY

cdr3_length: 14
v_call: TRBV13
j_call: TRBJ2-1
cdr3_aa: ASSLVGTGGRNEQF

cdr3_length: 13
v_call: TRBV27
j_call: TRBJ2-7
cdr3_aa: ASSSAGTGTYEQY

cdr3_length: 13
v_call: TRBV6-5
j_call: TRBJ1-5
cdr3_aa: ASSPDRGSNQPQH

cdr3_length: 10
v_call: TRBV29-1
j_call: TRBJ1-2
cdr3_aa: SVAGQGDPLT

cdr3_length: 13
v_call: TRBV18
j_call: TRBJ2-1
cdr3_aa: ASSPTGFSYNEQF

cdr3_length: 17
v_call: TRBV9
j_call: TRBJ2-1
cdr3_aa: ASSVRGRTGLSSYNEQF

cdr3_length: 15
v_call: TRBV5-4
j_call: TRBJ2-3
cdr3_aa: ASSSRLAGASTDTQY

cdr3_length: 18
v_call: TRBV7-9
j_call: TRBJ2-3
cdr3_aa: ASSTTGTSGVASRSDTQY

cdr3_length: 13
v_call: TRBV5-4
j_call: TRBJ1-2
cdr3_aa: ASSLFSRANYGYT

cdr3_length: 13
v_call: TRBV7-9
j_call: TRBJ2-2
cdr3_aa: ASSLGTDGTGELF